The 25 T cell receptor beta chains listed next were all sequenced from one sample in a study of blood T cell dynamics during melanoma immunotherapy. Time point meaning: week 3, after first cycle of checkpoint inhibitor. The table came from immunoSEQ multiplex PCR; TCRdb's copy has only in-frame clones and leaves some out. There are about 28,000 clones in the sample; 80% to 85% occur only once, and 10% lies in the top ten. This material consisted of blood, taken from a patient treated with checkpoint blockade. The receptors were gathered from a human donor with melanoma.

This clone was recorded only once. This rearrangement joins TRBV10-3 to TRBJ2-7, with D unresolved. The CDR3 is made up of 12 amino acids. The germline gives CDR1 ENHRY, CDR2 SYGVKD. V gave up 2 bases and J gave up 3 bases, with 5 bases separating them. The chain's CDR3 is CAISEDHYEQYF. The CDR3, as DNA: TGTGCCATCAGTGAGGACCACTACGAGCAGTACTTC.

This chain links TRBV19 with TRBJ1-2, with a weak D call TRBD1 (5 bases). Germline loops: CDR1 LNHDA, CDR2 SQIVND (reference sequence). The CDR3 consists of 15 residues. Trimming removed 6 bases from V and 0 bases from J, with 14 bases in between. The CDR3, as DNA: TGTGCCAGTAGGGCGAGACAGACAACTAACTATGGCTACACCTTC. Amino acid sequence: CASRARQTTNYGYTF.

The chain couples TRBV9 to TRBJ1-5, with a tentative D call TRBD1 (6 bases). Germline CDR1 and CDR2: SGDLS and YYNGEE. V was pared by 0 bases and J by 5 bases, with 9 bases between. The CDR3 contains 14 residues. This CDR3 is CASSVGGGDQPQHF. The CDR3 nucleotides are TGTGCCAGCAGCGTAGGAGGGGGTGATCAGCCCCAGCATTTT.

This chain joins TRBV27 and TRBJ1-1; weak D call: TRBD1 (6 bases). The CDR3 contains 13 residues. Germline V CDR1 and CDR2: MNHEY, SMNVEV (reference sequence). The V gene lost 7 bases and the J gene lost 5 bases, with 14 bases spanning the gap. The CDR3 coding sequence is TGTGCCAGCACCCCTCAGGGGCGGACTGAAGCTTTCTTT. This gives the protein CASTPQGRTEAFF.

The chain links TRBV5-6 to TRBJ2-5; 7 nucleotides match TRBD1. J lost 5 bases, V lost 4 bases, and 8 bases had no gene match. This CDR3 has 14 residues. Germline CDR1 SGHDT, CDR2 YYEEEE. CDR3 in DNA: TGTGCCAGCAGCACCCTGACAGGGCGTGAGACCCAGTACTTC. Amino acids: CASSTLTGRETQYF.

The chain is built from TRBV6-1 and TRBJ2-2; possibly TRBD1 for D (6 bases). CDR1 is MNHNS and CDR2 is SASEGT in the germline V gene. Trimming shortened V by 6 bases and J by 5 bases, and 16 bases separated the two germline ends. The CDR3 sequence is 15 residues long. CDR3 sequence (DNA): TGTGCCAGCAGCGAACGGACAGTCACAACCGGGGAGCTGTTTTTT. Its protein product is CASSERTVTTGELFF.

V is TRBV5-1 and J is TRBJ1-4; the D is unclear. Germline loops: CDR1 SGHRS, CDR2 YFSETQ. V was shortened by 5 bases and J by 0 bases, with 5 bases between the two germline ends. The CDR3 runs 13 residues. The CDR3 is CASSDATNEKLFF. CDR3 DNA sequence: TGCGCCAGCAGTGACGCAACTAATGAAAAACTGTTTTTT.

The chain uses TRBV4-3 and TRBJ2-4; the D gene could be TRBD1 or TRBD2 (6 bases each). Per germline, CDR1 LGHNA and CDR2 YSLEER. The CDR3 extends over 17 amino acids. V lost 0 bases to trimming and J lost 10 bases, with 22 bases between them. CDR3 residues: CASSQDPGGGRRSIQYF. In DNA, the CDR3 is TGCGCCAGCAGCCAAGATCCAGGAGGGGGTCGAAGAAGTATTCAGTACTTC.

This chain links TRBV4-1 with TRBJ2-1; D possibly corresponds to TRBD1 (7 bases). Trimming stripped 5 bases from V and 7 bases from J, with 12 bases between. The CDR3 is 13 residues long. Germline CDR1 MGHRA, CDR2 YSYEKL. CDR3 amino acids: CASSVQGRNEQFF. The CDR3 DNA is TGCGCCAGCAGCGTACAGGGGAGGAATGAGCAGTTCTTC.

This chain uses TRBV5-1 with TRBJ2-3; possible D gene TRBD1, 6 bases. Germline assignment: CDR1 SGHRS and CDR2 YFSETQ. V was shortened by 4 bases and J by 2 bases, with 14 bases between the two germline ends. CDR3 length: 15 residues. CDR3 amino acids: CASSLGGGYTDTQYF. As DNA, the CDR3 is TGCGCCAGCAGCCTTGGGGGCGGCTACACAGATACGCAGTATTTT.

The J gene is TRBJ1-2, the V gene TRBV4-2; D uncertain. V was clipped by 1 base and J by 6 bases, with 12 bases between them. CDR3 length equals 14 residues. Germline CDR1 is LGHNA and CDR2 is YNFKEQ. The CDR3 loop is CASSQAGRDDGYTF. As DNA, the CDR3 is TGTGCCAGCAGCCAAGCGGGCAGAGACGATGGCTACACCTTC.

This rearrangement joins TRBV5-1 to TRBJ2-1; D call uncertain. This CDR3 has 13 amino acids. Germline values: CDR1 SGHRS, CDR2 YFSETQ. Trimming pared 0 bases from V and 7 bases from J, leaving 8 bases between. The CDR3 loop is CASSLAGSNEQFF. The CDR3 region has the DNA TGCGCCAGCAGCTTGGCAGGATCAAATGAGCAGTTCTTC.

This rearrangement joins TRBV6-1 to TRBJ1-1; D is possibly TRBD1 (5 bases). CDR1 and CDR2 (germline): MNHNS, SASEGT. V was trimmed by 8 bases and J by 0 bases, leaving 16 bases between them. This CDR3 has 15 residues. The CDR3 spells CASGGGRVLNTEAFF. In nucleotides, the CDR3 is TGTGCCAGCGGGGGAGGGAGGGTCCTGAACACTGAAGCTTTCTTT.

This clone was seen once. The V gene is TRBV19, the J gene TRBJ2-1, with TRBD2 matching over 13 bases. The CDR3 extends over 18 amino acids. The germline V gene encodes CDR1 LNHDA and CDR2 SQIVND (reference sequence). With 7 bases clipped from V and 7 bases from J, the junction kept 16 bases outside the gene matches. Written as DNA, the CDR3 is TGTGCCAGTACCAAAACTAGCGGGGGGGCCTGGGCTAATAATGAGCAGTTCTTC. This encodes CASTKTSGGAWANNEQFF.

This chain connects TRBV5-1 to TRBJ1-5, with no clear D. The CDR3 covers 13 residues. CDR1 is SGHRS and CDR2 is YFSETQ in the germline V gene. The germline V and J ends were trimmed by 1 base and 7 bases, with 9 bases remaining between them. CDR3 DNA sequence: TGCGCCAGCAGCTTGTCCCCGGGCCAGCCCCAGCATTTT. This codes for CASSLSPGQPQHF.

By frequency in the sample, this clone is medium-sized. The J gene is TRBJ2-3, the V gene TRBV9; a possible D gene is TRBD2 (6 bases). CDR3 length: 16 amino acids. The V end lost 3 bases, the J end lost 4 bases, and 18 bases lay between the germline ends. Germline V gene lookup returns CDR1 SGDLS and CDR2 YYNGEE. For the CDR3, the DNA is TGTGCCAGCAGCGCGTATGGTGGCGGGAATTCAGATACGCAGTATTTT. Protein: CASSAYGGGNSDTQYF.

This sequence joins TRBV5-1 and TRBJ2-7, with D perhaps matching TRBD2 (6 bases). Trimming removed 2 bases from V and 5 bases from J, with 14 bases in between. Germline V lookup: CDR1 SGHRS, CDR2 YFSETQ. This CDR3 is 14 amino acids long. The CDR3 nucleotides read TGCGCCAGCAGCTTACGAAGGGAGGATGACGAGCAGTACTTC. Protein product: CASSLRREDDEQYF.

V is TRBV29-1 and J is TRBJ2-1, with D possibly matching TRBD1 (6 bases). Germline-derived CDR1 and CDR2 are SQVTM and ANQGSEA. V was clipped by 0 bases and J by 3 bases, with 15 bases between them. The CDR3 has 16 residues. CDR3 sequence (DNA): TGCAGCGTTGAAGAAGAGTCAGGGGCCTTCTACAATGAGCAGTTCTTC. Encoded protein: CSVEEESGAFYNEQFF.

CDR3 coding DNA: TGTGCCAGCAGCTTCCTGGCTAATGAAAAACTGTTTTTT. Its protein is CASSFLANEKLFF. The chain has TRBV7-9 and TRBJ1-4; D remains ambiguous. The CDR3 is 13 residues long. Looked up from germline, CDR1 is SEHNR and CDR2 is FQNEAQ (reference sequence). Trimming cost V 3 bases and J 3 bases, with 5 bases left between them.

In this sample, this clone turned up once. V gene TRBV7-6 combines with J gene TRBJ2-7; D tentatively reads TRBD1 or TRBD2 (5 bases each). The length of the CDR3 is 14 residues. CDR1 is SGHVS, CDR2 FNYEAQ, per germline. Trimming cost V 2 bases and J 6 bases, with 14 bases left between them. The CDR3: CASSLRDGASEQYF. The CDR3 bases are TGTGCCAGCAGCTTAAGGGACGGAGCATCCGAGCAGTACTTC.

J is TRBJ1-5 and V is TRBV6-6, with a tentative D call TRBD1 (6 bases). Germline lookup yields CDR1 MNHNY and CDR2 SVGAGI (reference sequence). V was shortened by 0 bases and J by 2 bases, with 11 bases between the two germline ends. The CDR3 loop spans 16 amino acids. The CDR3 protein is CASSYSGGQGNQPQHF. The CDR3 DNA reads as TGTGCCAGCAGTTACTCCGGGGGGCAGGGCAATCAGCCCCAGCATTTT.

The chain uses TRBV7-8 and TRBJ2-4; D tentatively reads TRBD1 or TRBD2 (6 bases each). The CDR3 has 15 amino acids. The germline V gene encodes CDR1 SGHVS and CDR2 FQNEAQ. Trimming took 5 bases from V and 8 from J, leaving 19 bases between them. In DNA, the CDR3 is TGTGCCAGCAGCCGCGGGGATGCCGCAGGGGACATTCAGTACTTC. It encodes CASSRGDAAGDIQYF.

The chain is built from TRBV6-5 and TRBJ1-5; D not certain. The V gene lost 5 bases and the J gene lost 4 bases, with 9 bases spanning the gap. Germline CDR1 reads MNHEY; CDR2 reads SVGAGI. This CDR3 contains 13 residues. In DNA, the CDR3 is TGTGCCAGCAGTGTCAGAAAAAATCAGCCCCAGCATTTT. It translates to CASSVRKNQPQHF.

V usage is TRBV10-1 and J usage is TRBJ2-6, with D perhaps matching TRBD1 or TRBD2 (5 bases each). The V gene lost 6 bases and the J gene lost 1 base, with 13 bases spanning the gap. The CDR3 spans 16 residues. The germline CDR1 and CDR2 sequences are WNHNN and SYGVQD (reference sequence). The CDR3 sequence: CASSEGSGSGANVLTF. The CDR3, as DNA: TGCGCCAGCAGCGAGGGGTCGGGTTCTGGGGCCAACGTCCTGACTTTC.

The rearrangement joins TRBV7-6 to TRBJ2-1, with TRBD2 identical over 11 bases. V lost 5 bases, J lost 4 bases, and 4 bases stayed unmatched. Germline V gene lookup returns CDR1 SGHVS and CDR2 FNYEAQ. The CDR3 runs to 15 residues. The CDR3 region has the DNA TGTGCCAGCAGCACGGGACTAGCGGTTTACAATGAGCAGTTCTTC. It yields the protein CASSTGLAVYNEQFF.